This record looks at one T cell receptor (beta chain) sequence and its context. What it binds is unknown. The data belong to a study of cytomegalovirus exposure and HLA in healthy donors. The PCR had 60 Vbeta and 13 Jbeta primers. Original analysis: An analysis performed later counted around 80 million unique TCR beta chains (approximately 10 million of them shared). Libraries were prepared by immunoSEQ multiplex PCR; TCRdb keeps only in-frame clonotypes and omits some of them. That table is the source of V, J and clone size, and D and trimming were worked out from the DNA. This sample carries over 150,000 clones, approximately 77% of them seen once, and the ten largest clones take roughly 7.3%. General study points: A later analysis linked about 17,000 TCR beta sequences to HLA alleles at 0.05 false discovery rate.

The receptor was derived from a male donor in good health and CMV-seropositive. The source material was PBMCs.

CDR3 residues: CASSLGHIQETQYF. The DNA for the CDR3 is TGTGCCAGCAGCTTAGGACATATCCAAGAGACCCAGTACTTC. The rearrangement links TRBV7-6 to TRBJ2-5; D gene ambiguous. The CDR3 length is 14 residues. Between the trimmed V and J ends, which lost 1 base and 1 base, there was a span of 7 bases. Germline-derived CDR1 and CDR2 are SGHVS and FNYEAQ.